These T cell receptor beta chains were read from a single sample in a study of T-cell memory formation after mild COVID-19. TCRdb called the 5' RACE reads again in MiXCR, with one record for every CDR3 protein. The sample includes roughly 35,000 distinct CDR3 sequences, around 7.7% seen only once; the top ten take under 30%. What was sequenced was PBMCs or a T cell subset sorted from them (not recorded which). These receptors came from a man between 18 and 29 years old who had mild COVID-19 (a few samples of this study predate the infection). Cell type and time point are not known. The CDR3 runs from the conserved cysteine through the conserved F or W. Each record gives: clone size, V gene, J gene, D gene, CDR3 DNA, CDR3 protein. A D gene is named only where the DNA matches it firmly. Some rows mark clone size as missing; the rest say once, few, many or name a class of expanded clone.

many	TRBV9	TRBJ2-5	.	TGTGCCAGCAGCGTAGATGGGTCCCAAGAGACCCAGTACTTC	CASSVDGSQETQYF
few	TRBV12-3/TRBV12-4	TRBJ1-5	.	TGTGCCAGCAGTGATAGGGCTGAGCAGCCCCAGCATTTT	CASSDRAEQPQHF
many	TRBV3-1	TRBJ2-5	.	TGTGCCAGCACCCAGGAGAGGGGATGGAGAGAGACCCAGTACTTC	CASTQERGWRETQYF
many	TRBV7-2	TRBJ2-7	TRBD2	TGTGCCAGCAGTACCGTTGGTGCGGGGGGCGAGCAGTACTTC	CASSTVGAGGEQYF
once	TRBV15	TRBJ1-4	.	TGTGCCACCAGCTCCGAGTTGGGGGGCCTTGTAAAACTGTTTTTT	CATSSELGGLVKLFF
many	TRBV10-3	TRBJ1-5	.	TGTGCCATCAGTGATAGAGGGGATCAGCCCCAGCATTTT	CAISDRGDQPQHF
many	TRBV5-1	TRBJ2-1	TRBD1	TGCGCCAGCAGCTTCGGACAGGGGGAGGATGAGCAGTTCTTC	CASSFGQGEDEQFF
many	TRBV6-5	TRBJ2-2	TRBD2	TGTGCCACCATAGGACTAGCGCCCGGGGAGCTGTTTTTT	CATIGLAPGELFF
many	TRBV5-8	TRBJ1-5	.	TGTGCCAGCAGCTTGTACACCAGCAATCAGCCCCAGCATTTT	CASSLYTSNQPQHF
.	TRBV6-2/TRBV6-3	TRBJ1-1	.	TGTGCCAGCAGTTACAGTGATGGTCCTGAAGCTTTCTTT	CASSYSDGPEAFF
many	TRBV7-6	TRBJ2-7	.	TGTGCCAGCAGCAGCAGGGTCCGCTCCTACGAGCAGTACTTC	CASSSRVRSYEQYF
.	TRBV11-2	TRBJ2-5	.	TGTGCCAGCAGACTTGCCTACAGGGCCCAAGAGACCCAGTACTTC	CASRLAYRAQETQYF
.	TRBV25-1	TRBJ2-3	.	TGTGCCAGCAGTGAACTGGACGGGGAGGAGGTCCCAGGTACGCAGTATTTT	CASSELDGEEVPGTQYF
many	TRBV6-4	TRBJ2-6	TRBD2	TGTGCCAGCAGTGAGCGGGGGGGCTCTGGGGCCAACGTCCTGACTTTC	CASSERGGSGANVLTF
many	TRBV7-2	TRBJ2-3	.	TGTGCCAGCAGCTTAGTAAGGGGTACAGATACGCAGTATTTT	CASSLVRGTDTQYF
few	TRBV19	TRBJ2-7	.	TGTGCCAGTAGTGCGCGATCTAGCGCCGAGCAGTACTTC	CASSARSSAEQYF
many	TRBV20-1	TRBJ2-5	TRBD2	TGCAGTGCTAGGCAAGCACTAGCGGAAGAGACCCAGTACTTC	CSARQALAEETQYF
.	TRBV24-1	TRBJ2-5	.	TGTGCCACCCGTTCCGGGGCCGGAGAGACCCAGTACTTC	CATRSGAGETQYF
medium-sized	TRBV20-1	TRBJ2-1	TRBD2	TGCAGTGCTAGAGATCCCAGAGCGGGGGCCCACAATGAGCAGTTCTTC	CSARDPRAGAHNEQFF
.	TRBV12-3/TRBV12-4	TRBJ1-3	.	TGTGCCAGCAGTTTAGGGGGTCACCTGTTCTCTGGAAACACCATATATTTT	CASSLGGHLFSGNTIYF
few	TRBV4-2	TRBJ2-7	TRBD1	TGTGCCAGCAGCCAAGAAGGACAGGGGGCCGGTGAGCAGTACTTC	CASSQEGQGAGEQYF
many	TRBV7-3	TRBJ1-6	.	TGTGCCAGCAGCTTACAGGGTGGGTCACCCCTCCACTTT	CASSLQGGSPLHF
many	TRBV27	TRBJ1-4	.	TGTGCCAGCGGGACGGGCCCCAATGAAAAACTGTTTTTT	CASGTGPNEKLFF
many	TRBV6-5	TRBJ2-2	.	TGTGCCAGCAGTTACTCGAAGAGTTCCTTAGCGAACACCGGGGAGCTGTTTTTT	CASSYSKSSLANTGELFF
many	TRBV20-1	TRBJ1-2	TRBD1	TGCAGTGCTAGACTCGGGACAGGGGGCGATGACTATGGCTACACCTTC	CSARLGTGGDDYGYTF
many	TRBV12-3/TRBV12-4	TRBJ1-5	TRBD1	TGTGCCAGCAGAGGGACAGGGGATCAGCCCCAGCATTTT	CASRGTGDQPQHF
many	TRBV20-1	TRBJ2-5	.	TGCAGTGCTAGAGATGGTCAGGGGGGAAGCGGGGCCCCAAAGGCCCAGTACTTC	CSARDGQGGSGAPKAQYF
many	TRBV27	TRBJ1-1	.	TGTGCCAGCAGGACTCGCTTAGTGGGGGGCAGAGCTTTCTTT	CASRTRLVGGRAFF
many	TRBV20-1	TRBJ2-3	.	TGCAGTGCTAGAGATCCAACTAGCACAGATACGCAGTATTTT	CSARDPTSTDTQYF
.	TRBV7-3	TRBJ2-7	.	TGTGCCAGCAGCTTAGGGCCGGCCCACGAGCAGTACTTC	CASSLGPAHEQYF
many	TRBV11-2	TRBJ1-1	.	TGTGCCAGCAGCTTTCGGGTTGACACTGAAGCTTTCTTT	CASSFRVDTEAFF
.	TRBV3-1	TRBJ1-5	TRBD1	TGTGCCAGCAGCCCCGGGACAGCCGATCAGCCCCAGCATTTT	CASSPGTADQPQHF
.	TRBV5-1	TRBJ2-5	.	TGCGCCAGCAGCTTGGCGGGTGCAGAGACCCAGTACTTC	CASSLAGAETQYF
many	TRBV7-2	TRBJ1-6	.	TGTGCCAGCAGCTTTGCACAGGGCGGCTCACCCCTCCACTTT	CASSFAQGGSPLHF
many	TRBV12-3/TRBV12-4	TRBJ1-2	.	TGTGCCAGCAGTTTACAAAACTATGGCTACACCTTC	CASSLQNYGYTF
many	TRBV15	TRBJ2-1	TRBD2	TGTGCCACCAGCAGAGAGAGCGGGGGGGCCTACAATGAGCAGTTCTTC	CATSRESGGAYNEQFF
few	TRBV15	TRBJ2-5	.	TGTGCCACCAGCAGTCGTAGGGGCCAAGAGACCCAGTACTTC	CATSSRRGQETQYF
many	TRBV4-3	TRBJ1-1	.	TGCGCCAGCAGCCAAAATCCCCAGGGGATCACTGAAGCTTTCTTT	CASSQNPQGITEAFF
few	TRBV4-1	TRBJ2-5	.	TGCGCCAGCAGCCAAGGTTCGGGGGGCCGAGAGACCCAGTACTTC	CASSQGSGGRETQYF
few	TRBV5-6	TRBJ2-7	.	TGTGCCAGCAGCTCCCCCAGGAGGACTCTGAGCTCCTACGAGCAGTACTTC	CASSSPRRTLSSYEQYF
few	TRBV12-3/TRBV12-4	TRBJ2-7	.	TGTGCCAGCAGCCCTAGCGACTTTACCAGAAAGTACTTC	CASSPSDFTRKYF
many	TRBV20-1	TRBJ1-1	.	TGCAGTGCTAGAATTCAGGGGCGGAACACTGAAGCTTTCTTT	CSARIQGRNTEAFF
.	TRBV5-6	TRBJ2-1	.	TGTGCCAGCAGCTTGTACAATGGCCGGGAGCAGTTCTTC	CASSLYNGREQFF
.	TRBV12-3/TRBV12-4	TRBJ2-3	.	TGTGCCAGCAGTTTAGCTATCACAGATACGCAGTATTTT	CASSLAITDTQYF
many	TRBV7-8	TRBJ1-4	.	TGTGCCAGCAGCTCGAGGAGCATTGGAGAAAAACTGTTTTTT	CASSSRSIGEKLFF
many	TRBV6-1	TRBJ2-1	TRBD2	TGTGCCAGCAGTGAGAGTAGCGGGGGTCCGGATGAGCAGTTCTTC	CASSESSGGPDEQFF
medium-sized	TRBV7-2	TRBJ1-2	.	TGTGCCAGCAGCTTAGCCGGCGGGGGGAGTGGCTACACCTTC	CASSLAGGGSGYTF
few	TRBV30	TRBJ2-7	.	TGTGCCTGGAGGAAGCAGGGAACCTACGAGCAGTACTTC	CAWRKQGTYEQYF
few	TRBV29-1	TRBJ1-1	.	TGCAGCGTTCAGGACTCCATGAACACTGAAGCTTTCTTT	CSVQDSMNTEAFF